Below are 28 T cell receptor beta chains sequenced from a single sample in a study of blood T cell repertoires in COVID-19. Sequencing used immunoSEQ multiplex PCR; TCRdb keeps in-frame clones, though not all of them. The data contain 200,000 to 250,000 clones, around 86% of them singletons. The material sequenced was peripheral blood. Receptor source: a woman older than 75 with COVID-19, enrolled during active disease.

CDR3: CASSTSPDGAEAFF. Here the CDR3 DNA reads TGTGCCAGCAGTACTTCTCCGGACGGGGCTGAAGCTTTCTTT. V usage is TRBV27 and J usage is TRBJ1-1; D remains unclear. V lost 5 bases and J lost 6, with 16 bases in between. The CDR3 is made up of 14 amino acids. Looked up from germline, CDR1 is MNHEY and CDR2 is SMNVEV (reference sequence).

With regard to this clone: Compared with germline, one end of the junction differs, possibly owing to a read error. The chain has TRBV18 and TRBJ1-2, with TRBD1 identical over 10 bases. The CDR3 has 12 residues. Germline values: CDR1 KGHSH, CDR2 LQKENI. CDR3 sequence reads: CSSGQGIYGYTF. CDR3 nucleotides: TGCTCCTCGGGACAGGGGATCTATGGCTACACCTTC.

In DNA, the CDR3 is TGTGCCAGCAGCCAAAGAAGCGGGGGGACCCAAGAGACCCAGTACTTC. Translated: CASSQRSGGTQETQYF. The gene calls are TRBV3-1 (or the pseudogene TRBV3-2) and TRBJ2-5, with 9 bases lining up with TRBD2. With 2 bases clipped from V and 1 base from J, the junction kept 5 bases outside the gene matches. Germline CDR1 LGHDT, CDR2 YNNKEL (reference sequence). This CDR3 contains 16 residues.

In this sample, this clone turned up a few times. The gene calls are TRBV7-2 and TRBJ1-3; 11 bases are shared with TRBD1. The CDR3 runs to 16 residues. V gave up 5 bases and J gave up 2 bases; unmatched junction bases: 5. CDR1 and CDR2 (germline): SGHTA, FQGNSA. Here the CDR3 reads CASSLGQGAAGNTIYF. The CDR3 DNA reads as TGTGCCAGCAGCCTCGGACAGGGGGCTGCTGGAAACACCATATATTTT. Together with reference TRBV7-2 and TRBJ1-3, the CDR3 gives the full variable domain: GAGVSQSPSNKVTEKGKDVELRCDPISGHTALYWYRQSLGQGLEFLIYFQGNSAPDKSGLPSDRFSAERTGGSVSTLTIQRTQQEDSAVYLCASSLGQGAAGNTIYFGEGSWLTVV.

J is TRBJ1-2 and V is TRBV2; no definite D call. Germline V gives CDR1 SNHLY, CDR2 FYNNEI. Trimming removed 8 bases at V and 4 bases at J, with 17 bases between. The CDR3 runs 14 residues. This chain's CDR3 is CASSSQSSGYGYTF. The CDR3 DNA follows: TGTGCCAGCTCCTCCCAGTCCTCTGGCTATGGCTACACCTTC.

J is TRBJ1-5 and V is TRBV2, with a possible D match to TRBD1 (5 bases). CDR1 SNHLY and CDR2 FYNNEI come from the germline V gene. Trimming left V 5 bases short and J 4 bases short, with 9 bases between. The CDR3 is 13 residues long. CDR3 DNA: TGTGCCAGCAGTACCGACAGAAATCAGCCCCAGCATTTT. As protein: CASSTDRNQPQHF.

For the CDR3, the DNA is TGTGCCAGCAGCTTACCGGGACAGGGTTTAGGTGAGCAGTTCTTC. Protein product: CASSLPGQGLGEQFF. The V and J genes are TRBV5-6 and TRBJ2-1; 9 positions agree with TRBD1. V shed 2 bases and J 9 bases; nucleotides not matched to a gene: 9. From germline, CDR1 is SGHDT and CDR2 YYEEEE. The CDR3 length is 15 residues.

CDR3 loop: CASSLEPGGSGANVLTF. In nucleotides, the CDR3 is TGCGCCAGCAGCTTAGAGCCAGGAGGATCTGGGGCCAACGTCCTGACTTTC. This rearrangement joins TRBV5-1 to TRBJ2-6, with D maybe TRBD2 (5 bases). Germline CDR1 is SGHRS and CDR2 is YFSETQ. V was shortened by 2 bases and J by 1 base, with 13 bases between the two germline ends. CDR3 length: 17 amino acids. The full variable domain, rest sourced from reference TRBV5-1 and TRBJ2-6, is KAGVTQTPRYLIKTRGQQVTLSCSPISGHRSVSWYQQTPGQGLQFLFEYFSETQRNKGNFPGRFSGRQFSNSRSEMNVSTLELGDSALYLCASSLEPGGSGANVLTFGAGSRLTVL.

The chain employs TRBV5-1 and TRBJ1-1; D may be TRBD1 (5 bases). The CDR3 extends over 15 amino acids. Deletions cut 3 bases from V and 3 bases from J, with 15 bases between. Per germline, CDR1 SGHRS and CDR2 YFSETQ. CDR3 loop: CASSSGPGLDTEAFF. The CDR3 DNA reads as TGCGCCAGCAGCTCCGGCCCAGGGTTGGACACTGAAGCTTTCTTT.

The chain links TRBV4-2 to TRBJ2-3; possibly TRBD2 for D (5 bases). This CDR3 comprises 17 residues. The germline gives CDR1 LGHNA, CDR2 YNFKEQ. Trimming stripped 0 bases from V and 2 bases from J, with 15 bases between. CDR3 sequence reads: CASSQDGESRVTDTQYF. The CDR3 nucleotides read TGTGCCAGCAGCCAAGATGGGGAGAGTCGAGTCACAGATACGCAGTATTTT.

The chain combines TRBV9 with TRBJ2-3; TRBD2 aligns across 11 bases. This CDR3 is built from 16 residues. Germline CDR1 is SGDLS and CDR2 is YYNGEE. Trimming took 6 bases from V and 3 from J; bases not matched to a gene: 9. CDR3 region: CASTFSGGAGTDTQYF. Written as DNA, the CDR3 is TGTGCCAGCACCTTTAGCGGGGGGGCCGGAACAGATACGCAGTATTTT.

This clone was observed a single time. V gene TRBV7-9 combines with J gene TRBJ1-1; D is uncertain. Germline lookup yields CDR1 SEHNR and CDR2 FQNEAQ (reference sequence). Deletions cut 3 bases from V and 3 bases from J, with 8 bases between. CDR3 length equals 13 residues. This CDR3 is CASSFRRDTEAFF. In nucleotides, the CDR3 is TGTGCCAGCAGCTTCCGACGGGACACTGAAGCTTTCTTT. Drawing the rest from reference TRBV7-9 and TRBJ1-1, the complete variable domain is DTGVSQNPRHKITKRGQNVTFRCDPISEHNRLYWYRQTLGQGPEFLTYFQNEAQLEKSRLLSDRFSAERPKGSFSTLEIQRTEQGDSAMYLCASSFRRDTEAFFGQGTRLTVV.

This clone was found once. Other DNA sequences of this sample code for an identical CDR3. CDR3 in amino acids: CASSLAGDQPQHF. CDR3 bases: TGTGCCAGCAGCTTAGCGGGGGATCAGCCCCAGCATTTT. The rearrangement links TRBV11-2 to TRBJ1-5; tentatively, D is TRBD1 (5 bases). Trimming cost V 1 base and J 5 bases, with 6 bases left between them. The germline CDR1 and CDR2 sequences are SGHAT and FQNNGV. The CDR3 is 13 residues long.

The chain employs TRBV24-1 and TRBJ2-1; a possible D gene is TRBD2 (6 bases). Germline V gene sequence: CDR1 KGHDR, CDR2 SFDVKD. V lost 3 bases, J lost 3 bases, and 14 bases lay in between. The CDR3 covers 16 residues. The CDR3 region has the DNA TGTGCCACCAGTGATCCGGGCGGGGCCTTCTACAATGAGCAGTTCTTC. Residues: CATSDPGGAFYNEQFF.

The rearrangement joins TRBV6-6 to TRBJ1-2, with D perhaps matching TRBD1 (5 bases). This CDR3 region has 13 residues. In germline, CDR1 is MNHNY, CDR2 SVGAGI (reference sequence). Trimming pared 6 bases from V and 1 base from J, leaving 9 bases between. The CDR3 region has the DNA TGTGCCAGCAGGTATCAGGGTAACTATGGCTACACCTTC. Translating gives CASRYQGNYGYTF.

V is TRBV5-1 and J is TRBJ2-7, with 14 nucleotides matching TRBD2. V shed 4 bases, J shed 12 bases, and the junction held 12 bases outside the gene matches. Germline-derived CDR1 and CDR2 are SGHRS and YFSETQ. The CDR3 spans 15 residues. Written as DNA, the CDR3 is TGCGCCAGCAGCGAGGGGACTAGCGGGGGCCAACCCCGGTACGTC. Amino acid sequence: CASSEGTSGGQPRYV.

A few counts support this clone. This CDR3 is CASSTGGTEAFF. The CDR3 coding sequence is TGTGCCTCTAGCACAGGGGGCACTGAAGCTTTCTTT. This rearrangement joins TRBV24-1 to TRBJ1-1; TRBD1 matches at 8 bases. J lost 4 bases, V lost 12 bases, and 6 bases had no gene match. The V gene's germline CDR1 is KGHDR and CDR2 SFDVKD. This CDR3 is 12 amino acids long.

This chain connects TRBV5-5 to TRBJ2-5; TRBD2 might be the D (6 bases). The CDR3 extends over 15 amino acids. V shed 5 bases and J shed 5 bases, with 19 bases lying between them. CDR1 SGHKS and CDR2 YYEKEE come from the germline V gene (reference sequence). This chain's CDR3 is CASRTTWGTVETQYF. The CDR3 region has the DNA TGTGCCAGCAGAACGACCTGGGGGACTGTCGAGACCCAGTACTTC. The full variable domain, completed using reference TRBV5-5 and TRBJ2-5, is DAGVTQSPTHLIKTRGQQVTLRCSPISGHKSVSWYQQVLGQGPQFIFQYYEKEERGRGNFPDRFSARQFPNYSSELNVNALLLGDSALYLCASRTTWGTVETQYFGPGTRLLVL.

The V and J genes are TRBV24-1 and TRBJ2-5; D is unresolved. This CDR3 has 13 residues. Germline-derived CDR1 and CDR2 are KGHDR and SFDVKD. Trimming removed 1 base at V and 4 bases at J, with 6 bases between. The CDR3 DNA reads TGTGCCACCAGTGATTTCCCTACAGAGACCCAGTACTTC. Its protein is CATSDFPTETQYF.

The V and J genes are TRBV28 and TRBJ1-4; TRBD1 matches 10 bases. Unmatched junction bases numbered 11, after V lost 6 bases and J lost 7 bases. Germline V gene data show CDR1 as MDHEN and CDR2 as SYDVKM. The CDR3 extends over 16 amino acids. The CDR3 region has the DNA TGTGCCAGCAGGAGACAGGGGGCGTTAGGTCTTGAAAAACTGTTTTTT. It encodes CASRRQGALGLEKLFF.

This clone was recorded a few times. The gene calls are TRBV27 and TRBJ2-3; no reliable D call. Trimming left V 0 bases short and J 8 bases short, with 9 bases between. This CDR3 has 13 amino acids. Germline assignment: CDR1 MNHEY and CDR2 SMNVEV (reference sequence). CDR3 bases: TGTGCCAGCAGTTTATCCGTCAGAGGTACGCAGTATTTT. This gives the protein CASSLSVRGTQYF.

This clone has just one count. This sequence joins TRBV10-3 and TRBJ1-6; D gene unclear. Per the germline V gene, CDR1 is ENHRY and CDR2 is SYGVKD. Between the trimmed V and J ends, which lost 3 bases and 7 bases, there was a span of 13 bases. The CDR3 is 15 amino acids. Written as DNA, the CDR3 is TGTGCCATCAGTGAACGGACGGGAAAAAATTCACCCCTCCACTTT. It encodes CAISERTGKNSPLHF.

The sample holds one count of this clone. The sample holds other DNA sequences that translate to the same CDR3. This chain uses TRBV19 with TRBJ1-3; perhaps TRBD1 as D (6 bases). Germline CDR1 reads LNHDA; CDR2 reads SQIVND (reference sequence). V lost 4 bases to trimming and J lost 2 bases, with 9 bases between them. The CDR3 has 14 amino acids. Here the CDR3 DNA reads TGTGCCAGTAGTACTAGGACAGCTGGAAACACCATATATTTT. Translation gives CASSTRTAGNTIYF.

This clone was picked up one time. This chain connects TRBV28 to TRBJ1-4; D remains unclear. The V gene lost 6 bases and the J gene lost 10 bases, with 18 bases spanning the gap. Germline V lookup: CDR1 MDHEN, CDR2 SYDVKM. The CDR3 loop spans 14 amino acids. The CDR3: CASRSGSKEGKLFF. In DNA, the CDR3 is TGTGCCAGCAGGTCGGGCTCGAAAGAGGGAAAACTGTTTTTT.

The chain carries TRBV2 and TRBJ1-2; 8 bases agree with TRBD1. CDR3 length: 13 residues. V gave up 6 bases and J gave up 4 bases; unmatched junction bases: 4. Germline V lookup: CDR1 SNHLY, CDR2 FYNNEI. Here the CDR3 reads CASSGQGIYGYTF. The CDR3 DNA sequence: TGTGCCAGCAGCGGACAGGGCATCTATGGCTACACCTTC.

This rearrangement joins TRBV2 to TRBJ1-2; D may be TRBD1 (6 bases). CDR3 length equals 15 residues. Germline CDR1 reads SNHLY; CDR2 reads FYNNEI. The ends were cut back, 0 bases at V and 7 bases at J, with 15 bases in the middle. This CDR3 is CASSEALVGAGGYTF. The CDR3 DNA is TGTGCCAGCAGTGAAGCCCTAGTGGGGGCTGGTGGCTACACCTTC.

The chain has TRBV27 and TRBJ2-1, with 7 bases lining up with TRBD1. Trimming at V came to 6 bases and at J to 9 bases, leaving 5 bases not matched to a gene. The CDR3 has 12 amino acids. Germline values: CDR1 MNHEY, CDR2 SMNVEV (reference sequence). In DNA form, the CDR3 reads TGTGCCAGCAGGACGACAGGGAGTGAGCAGTTCTTC. Residues: CASRTTGSEQFF.

This clone showed up just a few times. The genes are TRBV13 and TRBJ2-5; 14 bases are a match to TRBD2. The CDR3 loop spans 16 amino acids. Trimming cost V 8 bases and J 5 bases; bases outside gene matches: 10. Germline values: CDR1 PRHDT, CDR2 FYEKMQ (reference sequence). The CDR3 DNA reads as TGTGCCAGCGCCCTCCGCCGGACTAGCGGGAGGGAGACCCAGTACTTC. Translating gives CASALRRTSGRETQYF.